Reported below is one TCR beta chain. Its target is not known. Each subset's genomic DNA was split evenly across several immunoSEQ plates. Measured with immunoSEQ multiplex PCR; TCRdb has only the in-frame clones, and not every one. This sample has under 1,100,000 clones, with about four fifths found just once. The sample comes from a study of shared clonotypes between healthy human individuals. Study outcomes and limitations: It was the non-shared clonotypes that had lower generation probabilities than clonotypes shared by all four donors.

The CDR3 is 15 amino acids. Trimming left V 2 bases short and J 0 bases short, with 9 bases between. CDR1 SGHRS and CDR2 YFSETQ come from the germline V gene. The rearrangement uses TRBV5-1 and TRBJ1-3, with no clear D. The sequence was collected from a man aged 18-30 years in good health. Some clones in this sample may be carry-over from other donors' samples. The specimen was memory CD4+ T cells from PBMCs. Regarding subset: CD45RA-negative fraction. CDR3 protein: CASSFAHGSGNTIYF. CDR3 sequence (DNA): TGCGCCAGCAGCTTCGCCCACGGCTCTGGAAACACCATATATTTT.